The next 19 T cell receptor beta chains were all read from a single sample in a study of blood T cells in healthy people across ages. The authors ran a second PCR of 7 to 11 cycles using a sample-barcoded 5' primer and a J-beta primer mix. MiXCR, run by TCRdb on the 5' RACE reads, gives a single entry per CDR3 protein. The repertoire includes hundreds of thousands of distinct CDR3 sequences, about 26% of them detected once, and around 2.9% sits in the top ten. These data were also reused for a study on T cells of mothers and their children.

The sample comprised blood. All receptors derive from a boy between 10 and 17 years old in good health.

This clonotype was detected a few times. One end of the junction fails to match germline, which may point to a read error. The V gene is TRBV7-9, the J gene TRBJ2-5, with D possibly matching TRBD2 (6 bases). Per the germline V gene, CDR1 is SEHNR and CDR2 is FQNEAQ (reference sequence). The CDR3 runs 14 residues. The CDR3 here is CASSIAAGTETQYF. CDR3 DNA sequence: TGTGCCAGCAGCATAGCCGCGGGGACGGAGACCCAGTACTTC.

The chain is built from TRBV25-1 and TRBJ2-1; D ambiguous. Germline lookup yields CDR1 MGHDK and CDR2 SYGVNS. There are 13 residues in the CDR3. Trimming took off 5 bases at V and 4 bases at J, with 9 bases between the two ends. The CDR3 protein is CASSPKEYNEQFF. CDR3 coding DNA: TGTGCCAGCAGTCCGAAGGAGTACAATGAGCAGTTCTTC. The entire variable domain, with the rest obtained from reference TRBV25-1 and TRBJ2-1, is as follows: EADIYQTPRYLVIGTGKKITLECSQTMGHDKMYWYQQDPGMELHLIHYSYGVNSTEKGDLSSESTVSRIRTEHFPLTLESARPSHTSQYLCASSPKEYNEQFFGPGTRLTVL.

This clonotype was recorded many times. In DNA form, the CDR3 reads TGTGCCAGCAGCCCGGGACAGGGGGCGCGTGGTGAGCAGTTCTTC. Its translation is CASSPGQGARGEQFF. The V and J genes are TRBV5-5 and TRBJ2-1, with 12 bases lining up with TRBD1. With 4 bases clipped from V and 9 bases from J, the junction kept 8 bases outside the gene matches. Germline assignment: CDR1 SGHKS and CDR2 YYEKEE (reference sequence). There are 15 residues in the CDR3.

The V call is TRBV7-8, the J call TRBJ2-5; a possible D gene is TRBD1 (6 bases). The assigned J gene may be wrong: the sequence end matches TRBJ2-7 better. The CDR3 covers 13 residues. The germline gives CDR1 SGHVS, CDR2 FQNEAQ. The CDR3 protein is CASSLKSGDEQYF. DNA for the CDR3: TGTGCCAGCTCCCTTAAATCAGGGGACGAGCAGTACTTC.

This clonotype was picked up a small number of times. V is TRBV6-6 and J is TRBJ2-5; the D gene is possibly TRBD2 (6 bases). The J call may not be correct, given that the DNA end is closer to TRBJ2-7. Germline V CDR1 and CDR2: MNHNY, SVGAGI (reference sequence). This CDR3 spans 15 amino acids. In DNA, the CDR3 is TGTGCCAGCAGCCCCGGGACCAAAGCGGGCTACGAGCAGTACTTC. Amino acids: CASSPGTKAGYEQYF.

CDR3 sequence reads: CASSQQGGGGYEQYF. The CDR3 DNA follows: TGTGCCAGCAGCCAACAAGGAGGAGGGGGCTACGAGCAGTACTTC. V usage is TRBV3-1 and J usage is TRBJ2-7; D possibly matches TRBD1 or TRBD2 (6 bases each). Germline V gene lookup returns CDR1 LGHDT and CDR2 YNNKEL (reference sequence). Deletions cut 2 bases from V and 3 bases from J, with 14 bases between. The CDR3 length is 15 residues.

This chain uses TRBV6-5 with TRBJ2-5, with TRBD1 identical over 7 bases. The J call is doubtful: the DNA matches TRBJ2-7 better. The CDR3 has 14 amino acids. From germline, CDR1 is MNHEY and CDR2 SVGAGI. Here the CDR3 reads CASSRGTASYEQYF. As DNA, the CDR3 is TGTGCCAGCAGCCGAGGGACAGCCTCCTACGAGCAGTACTTC.

This clonotype was detected only a few times. V usage is TRBV20-1 and J usage is TRBJ1-1; maybe TRBD1 (5 bases). CDR3 length: 11 amino acids. Germline V lookup: CDR1 DFQATT, CDR2 SNEGSKA (reference sequence). The CDR3 spells CSTGQNTEAFF. The CDR3 DNA reads as TGCAGCACTGGACAGAACACTGAAGCTTTCTTT.

The rearrangement links TRBV29-1 to TRBJ2-5; D not certain. The CDR3 is 12 amino acids. Trimming removed 5 bases at V and 11 bases at J, with 18 bases between. CDR1 is SQVTM and CDR2 is ANQGSEA in the germline V gene. CDR3 nucleotides: TGCAGCGTTTCCCCGTCGGGTAGAGAGCAGTACTTC. Protein sequence: CSVSPSGREQYF.

The chain links TRBV15 to TRBJ1-6; D unresolved. Per germline, CDR1 LNHNV and CDR2 YYDKDF (reference sequence). The CDR3 spans 14 residues. Trimming took 5 bases from V and 10 from J, leaving 15 bases between them. The CDR3 region has the DNA TGTGCCACCAGCGGAGCAGCGGGTAGGTCACCCCTCCACTTT. This sequence encodes CATSGAAGRSPLHF. Full variable domain (remainder filled in from reference TRBV15 and TRBJ1-6): DAMVIQNPRYQVTQFGKPVTLSCSQTLNHNVMYWYQQKSSQAPKLLFHYYDKDFNNEADTPDNFQSRRPNTSFCFLDIRSPGLGDTAMYLCATSGAAGRSPLHFGNGTRLTVT.

The rearrangement joins TRBV4-2 to TRBJ2-5; 12 nucleotides match TRBD2. The length of the CDR3 is 17 residues. V was clipped by 0 bases and J by 2 bases; unmatched bases: 4. CDR1 LGHNA and CDR2 YNFKEQ come from the germline V gene. DNA for the CDR3: TGTGCCAGCAGCCAAGAATGGACTAGCGGGGAACAAGAGACCCAGTACTTC. This encodes CASSQEWTSGEQETQYF.

This clonotype was seen a few times. This chain uses TRBV20-1 with TRBJ1-6; D is possibly TRBD1 (6 bases). The CDR3 spans 16 residues. Trimming stripped 6 bases from V and 0 bases from J, with 15 bases between. Per the germline V gene, CDR1 is DFQATT and CDR2 is SNEGSKA (reference sequence). The DNA of the CDR3 is TGCAGTGCCACCGCAGGGGCGAGCTCCTATAATTCACCCCTCCACTTT. This translates into CSATAGASSYNSPLHF.

The rearrangement uses TRBV28 and TRBJ1-4, with 11 bases lining up with TRBD1. Per the germline V gene, CDR1 is MDHEN and CDR2 is SYDVKM. Trimming took 2 bases from V and 5 from J; bases not matched to a gene: 7. CDR3 length equals 17 residues. CDR3 nucleotide sequence: TGTGCCAGCAGTTTACTGGGACAGGGGGATTACAATGAAAAACTGTTTTTT. Its protein is CASSLLGQGDYNEKLFF.

The sample holds a few counts of this clonotype. This chain connects TRBV18 to TRBJ1-3, with 9 bases matching TRBD1. J lost 4 bases, V lost 3 bases, and 7 bases had no gene match. In germline, CDR1 is KGHSH, CDR2 LQKENI. The CDR3 length is 16 residues. The CDR3, as DNA: TGTGCCAGCTCACCGTCGGGACAGGGACCAGGAAACACCATATATTTT. Translation: CASSPSGQGPGNTIYF.

Comment on this clonotype: At one end the junction does not follow the germline gene, possibly because of a read error. V usage is TRBV28 and J usage is TRBJ2-1; tentatively, D is TRBD1 or TRBD2 (6 bases each). The CDR3 contains 13 residues. Germline CDR1 is MDHEN and CDR2 is SYDVKM. CDR3 DNA: TGTGCCGGCAGTTTGGGGGGCCGATATGAGCAGTTCTTC. Protein sequence: CAGSLGGRYEQFF. Variable domain in full (rest from reference TRBV28 and TRBJ2-1): DVKVTQSSRYLVKRTGEKVFLECVQDMDHENMFWYRQDPGLGLRLIYFSYDVKMKEKGDIPEGYSVSREKKERFSLILESASTNQTSMYLCAGSLGGRYEQFFGPGTRLTVL.

Worth noting for this clonotype: Sequence at one end of the junction differs from germline and may be a read error. The rearrangement joins TRBV2 to TRBJ1-4; no clear D gene. Germline lookup yields CDR1 SNHLY and CDR2 FYNNEI. The CDR3 is 14 residues long. The CDR3 region has the DNA TGTGCCAGCAGTGAAACGGAAATCCTTGAAAAACCGTTTTTT. This gives the protein CASSETEILEKPFF.

This chain uses TRBV10-3 with TRBJ1-2, with TRBD1 identical over 10 bases. The CDR3 sequence is 12 residues long. After removal of 8 bases from V and 6 bases from J, the junction contained 3 bases not matched to a gene. Per the germline V gene, CDR1 is ENHRY and CDR2 is SYGVKD. The CDR3 region has the DNA TGTGCCATCTACGGGACAGGGGATGGCTACACCTTC. It yields the protein CAIYGTGDGYTF.

The table lists this clonotype with a few counts. This rearrangement joins TRBV29-1 to TRBJ1-2, with D hard to call. This CDR3 comprises 13 residues. Germline V gives CDR1 SQVTM, CDR2 ANQGSEA. V was clipped by 6 bases and J by 5 bases, with 16 bases between them. In DNA, the CDR3 is TGCAGCGTAGGAGTGGGCGCAGGTTATGGCTACACCTTC. It is translated as CSVGVGAGYGYTF.

This sequence joins TRBV14 and TRBJ2-7; TRBD1 agrees at 8 bases. The CDR3 is made up of 16 amino acids. The germline V gene encodes CDR1 SGHDN and CDR2 FVKESK. V shed 1 base, J shed 3 bases, and the junction held 8 bases outside the gene matches. In nucleotides, the CDR3 is TGTGCCAGCAGCCAAGCTCGGACAGGGCCCATCTACGAGCAGTACTTC. It specifies CASSQARTGPIYEQYF.